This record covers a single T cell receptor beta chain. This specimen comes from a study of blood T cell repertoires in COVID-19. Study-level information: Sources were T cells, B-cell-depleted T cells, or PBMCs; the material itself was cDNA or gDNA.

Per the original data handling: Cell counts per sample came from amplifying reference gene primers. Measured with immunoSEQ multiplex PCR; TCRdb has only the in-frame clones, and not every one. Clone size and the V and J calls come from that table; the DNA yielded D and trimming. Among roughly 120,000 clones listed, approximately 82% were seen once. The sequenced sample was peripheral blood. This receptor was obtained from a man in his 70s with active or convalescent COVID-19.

The DNA of the CDR3 is TGTGCCAGCAGTGAAGTCGGGACAGACAATCAGCCCCAGCATTTT. Translating gives CASSEVGTDNQPQHF. The genes are TRBV6-1 and TRBJ1-5, with 7 bases identical to TRBD1. Germline CDR1 and CDR2: MNHNS and SASEGT. Trimming cost V 1 base and J 3 bases; bases outside gene matches: 3. The CDR3 consists of 15 residues.